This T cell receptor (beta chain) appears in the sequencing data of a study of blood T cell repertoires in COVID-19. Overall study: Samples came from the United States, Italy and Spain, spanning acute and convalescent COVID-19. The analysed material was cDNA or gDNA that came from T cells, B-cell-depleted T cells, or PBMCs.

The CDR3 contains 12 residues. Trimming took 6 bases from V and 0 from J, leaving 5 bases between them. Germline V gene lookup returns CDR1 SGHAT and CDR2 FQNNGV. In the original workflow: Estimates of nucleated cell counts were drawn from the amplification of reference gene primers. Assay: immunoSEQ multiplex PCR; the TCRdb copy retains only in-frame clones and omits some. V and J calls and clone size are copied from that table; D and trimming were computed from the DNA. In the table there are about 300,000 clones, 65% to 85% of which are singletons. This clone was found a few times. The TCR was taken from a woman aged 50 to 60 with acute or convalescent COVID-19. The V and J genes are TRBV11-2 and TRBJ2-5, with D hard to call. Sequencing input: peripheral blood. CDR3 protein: CASSPYQETQYF. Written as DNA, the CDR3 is TGTGCCAGCAGTCCCTACCAAGAGACCCAGTACTTC.